These 12 T cell receptor beta chains were all obtained from the same sample, sequenced in a study of cytomegalovirus exposure and HLA in healthy donors. The PCR ran on 60 Vbeta and 13 Jbeta primers. Profiling relied on immunoSEQ multiplex PCR, and the TCRdb table lists in-frame clones only, not all of them. The table includes a few hundred thousand clones, roughly two thirds detected once. The sequenced sample consisted of PBMCs. The receptor source for this set is a female donor in good health and CMV-seronegative.

V gene TRBV7-9 combines with J gene TRBJ2-3, with 8 bases fitting TRBD1. CDR1 is SEHNR and CDR2 is FQNEAQ in the germline V gene (reference sequence). CDR3 length: 16 amino acids. Losses at the gene ends were 5 bases for V and 2 bases for J; bases not matched to a gene: 9. The CDR3 protein is CASSLMTGVPTDTQYF. CDR3 sequence (DNA): TGTGCCAGCAGCCTCATGACAGGGGTTCCCACAGATACGCAGTATTTT. The whole variable domain, remainder taken from reference TRBV7-9 and TRBJ2-3, is DTGVSQNPRHKITKRGQNVTFRCDPISEHNRLYWYRQTLGQGPEFLTYFQNEAQLEKSRLLSDRFSAERPKGSFSTLEIQRTEQGDSAMYLCASSLMTGVPTDTQYFGPGTRLTVL.

This clone appeared a few times. This rearrangement joins TRBV7-3 to TRBJ2-7, with 8 bases identical to TRBD2. With V trimmed by 3 bases and J by 5 bases, 6 bases remained unmatched. The length of the CDR3 is 14 residues. Germline lookup yields CDR1 SGHTA and CDR2 FQGTGA. CDR3 DNA sequence: TGTGCCAGCAGCTTGTGGAGCGGGAGCGACGAGCAGTACTTC. Its translation is CASSLWSGSDEQYF.

V usage is TRBV28 and J usage is TRBJ1-1, with a tentative D call TRBD1 (5 bases). The V and J ends lost 3 bases and 8 bases respectively, with 19 bases between them. The CDR3 totals 15 residues. The germline gives CDR1 MDHEN, CDR2 SYDVKM. CDR3 in DNA: TGTGCCAGCAGTTTTAATAGGGGAGGGATGTTGGAAGCTTTCTTT. Protein: CASSFNRGGMLEAFF.

A note on this clone: A junction end diverges from the germline sequence, so it may reflect a read error. Different DNA sequences within this sample yield the same CDR3. V usage is TRBV15 and J usage is TRBJ2-7, with 8 bases aligning to TRBD1. The germline gives CDR1 LNHNV, CDR2 YYDKDF (reference sequence). The CDR3 runs 17 residues. The CDR3: CATSRDSSGTGTYEQYF. DNA for the CDR3: TGTGCCACCAGTAGAGATTCGTCCGGGACAGGCACCTACGAGCAGTACTTC. The complete variable domain, with remaining parts taken from reference TRBV15 and TRBJ2-7, reads DAMVIQNPRYQVTQFGKPVTLSCSQTLNHNVMYWYQQKSSQAPKLLFHYYDKDFNNEADTPDNFQSRRPNTSFCFLDIRSPGLGDTAMYLCATSRDSSGTGTYEQYFGPGTRLTVT.

A single count supports this clone. Here the CDR3 omits its conserved ending phenylalanine or tryptophan, so a read error is the likely source. The V gene is TRBV5-8, the J gene TRBJ1-1, with D perhaps TRBD1 (5 bases). Germline CDR1 is SGHTS and CDR2 is YDEGEE. V shed 4 bases and J shed 5 bases, with 12 bases lying between them. The CDR3 consists of 13 residues. This CDR3 is CASSQGSGTEAFS. DNA of the CDR3: TGTGCCAGCAGCCAGGGAAGCGGGACTGAAGCTTTCTCT.

The gene calls are TRBV7-9 and TRBJ2-7; D might be TRBD2 (6 bases). The CDR3 extends over 15 amino acids. Germline CDR1 reads SEHNR; CDR2 reads FQNEAQ (reference sequence). Trimming took 3 bases from V and 5 from J, leaving 17 bases between them. The CDR3 nucleotides read TGTGCCAGCAGCTTTCTTGGGGGGATTCAGGACGAGCAGTACTTC. Its protein is CASSFLGGIQDEQYF.

This chain uses TRBV9 with TRBJ1-1; D is perhaps TRBD1 (5 bases). Looked up from germline, CDR1 is SGDLS and CDR2 is YYNGEE. Trimming took off 4 bases at V and 3 bases at J, with 19 bases between the two ends. The CDR3 has 16 residues. The CDR3 reads CASSPRGGRLDTEAFF. As DNA, the CDR3 is TGTGCCAGCAGCCCCCGCGGGGGGAGGTTGGACACTGAAGCTTTCTTT.

This clone was picked up a small number of times. The rearrangement links TRBV6-5 to TRBJ1-6, with a possible D match to TRBD1 (6 bases). Germline V CDR1 and CDR2: MNHEY, SVGAGI. This CDR3 comprises 14 residues. V gave up 6 bases and J gave up 7 bases, with 13 bases separating them. The CDR3 loop reads CASSNRVGNSPLHF. The CDR3 DNA reads as TGTGCCAGCAGCAACAGGGTGGGAAATTCACCCCTCCACTTT.

V gene TRBV15 combines with J gene TRBJ2-2; 9 bases map to TRBD2. After removal of 8 bases from V and 3 bases from J, the junction contained 4 bases not matched to a gene. This CDR3 region has 14 residues. Germline CDR1 is LNHNV and CDR2 is YYDKDF (reference sequence). CDR3 residues: CATRTSADTGELFF. CDR3 nucleotides: TGTGCCACCCGGACTAGCGCGGACACCGGGGAGCTGTTTTTT.

Only a few counts were recorded for this clone. The V call is TRBV11-1, the J call TRBJ2-5, with D possibly being TRBD2 (6 bases). This CDR3 has 16 residues. V was shortened by 1 base and J by 5 bases, with 17 bases between the two germline ends. CDR1 and CDR2 from the germline V gene are SGHAT and FQDESV (reference sequence). CDR3 region: CASSLGISRGSETQYF. The CDR3 DNA reads as TGTGCCAGCAGCTTAGGGATTAGCCGGGGGTCGGAGACCCAGTACTTC.

As for this clone: The junction differs from germline at one of its ends, possibly a read error. CDR3: CASSLGLASEQFF. CDR3 coding DNA: TGTGCTAGCAGCTTAGGGCTAGCGAGTGAGCAGTTCTTC. V usage is TRBV7-7 and J usage is TRBJ2-1; D may be TRBD2 (6 bases). The CDR3 contains 13 residues. The germline CDR1 and CDR2 sequences are SSHAT and FNYEAQ (reference sequence).

This clone showed up just a few times. V usage is TRBV6-4 and J usage is TRBJ2-3; 10 positions match TRBD2. Trimming removed 3 bases from V and 0 bases from J; junction bases left unmatched: 3. The CDR3 runs 16 residues. Germline CDR1 MRHNA, CDR2 SNTAGT. In DNA form, the CDR3 reads TGTGCCAGCAGTGAGGGGACTAGCGAAAGCACAGATACGCAGTATTTT. Translated: CASSEGTSESTDTQYF.